This is a list of T cell receptor beta chains from one sample in a study of beta chain features in type 1 diabetes. TCRdb keeps only in-frame clones here, not all; method: immunoSEQ multiplex PCR. The sample has hundreds of thousands of clones; 15% to 17% are singletons. The sample consisted of naive CD4+ T cells from blood. The receptors originated from a man aged 18 to 30 in good health. Both conserved end residues are part of each CDR3. A D gene is named only where the DNA matches it firmly. Not every row has a clone size; where given, it reads once, few, many or a size class.

d_gene: NA; abundance: NA; j_gene: TRBJ1-5; v_gene: TRBV19; CDR3aa: CASSIERQANQPQHF; CDR3nt: TGTGCCAGTAGTATAGAGAGACAGGCAAACCAGCCCCAGCATTTT
d_gene: NA; abundance: NA; j_gene: TRBJ1-2; v_gene: TRBV18; CDR3aa: CASSPATNGYGYTF; CDR3nt: TGTGCCAGCTCACCGGCGACGAACGGCTATGGCTACACCTTC
d_gene: NA; abundance: NA; j_gene: TRBJ1-1; v_gene: TRBV27; CDR3aa: CASSTPQGWYTEAFF; CDR3nt: TGTGCCAGCAGTACGCCGCAGGGGTGGTACACTGAAGCTTTCTTT
d_gene: NA; abundance: NA; j_gene: TRBJ2-7; v_gene: TRBV29-1; CDR3aa: CSVSLLQGRGQYF; CDR3nt: TGCAGCGTTTCGTTGTTACAGGGCCGGGGGCAGTACTTC
d_gene: TRBD1; abundance: NA; j_gene: TRBJ1-6; v_gene: TRBV4-3; CDR3aa: CASSQVGLGQGFRSPLHF; CDR3nt: TGCGCCAGCAGCCAAGTCGGATTGGGACAGGGTTTTCGGTCACCCCTCCACTTT
d_gene: TRBD2; abundance: few; j_gene: TRBJ2-7; v_gene: TRBV10-3; CDR3aa: CAISSTSGSLSEQYF; CDR3nt: TGTGCCATCAGTAGCACTAGCGGGAGTCTCTCCGAGCAGTACTTC
d_gene: NA; abundance: few; j_gene: TRBJ1-2; v_gene: TRBV7-2; CDR3aa: CASSLGGASKGNYGYTF; CDR3nt: TGTGCCAGCAGCCTTGGGGGGGCAAGTAAGGGAAACTATGGCTACACCTTC
d_gene: TRBD1; abundance: NA; j_gene: TRBJ1-5; v_gene: TRBV18; CDR3aa: CASSLADRGIGQPQHF; CDR3nt: TGTGCCAGCTCACTAGCCGACAGGGGGATAGGACAGCCCCAGCATTTT
d_gene: NA; abundance: few; j_gene: TRBJ1-3; v_gene: TRBV30; CDR3aa: CAGTGRRLSGNTIYF; CDR3nt: TGTGCCGGGACGGGCCGTCGACTCTCTGGAAACACCATATATTTT
d_gene: TRBD1; abundance: few; j_gene: TRBJ2-1; v_gene: TRBV9; CDR3aa: CASSPRTGPYNEQFF; CDR3nt: TGTGCCAGCAGCCCACGGACAGGCCCCTACAATGAGCAGTTCTTC
d_gene: TRBD1; abundance: few; j_gene: TRBJ1-1; v_gene: TRBV25-1; CDR3aa: CASSEYGTVNEAFF; CDR3nt: TGTGCCAGCAGTGAATATGGGACAGTTAATGAAGCTTTCTTT
d_gene: NA; abundance: NA; j_gene: TRBJ1-4; v_gene: TRBV27; CDR3aa: CASRYQGSEKLFF; CDR3nt: TGTGCCAGCAGGTATCAGGGCTCCGAAAAACTGTTTTTT
d_gene: NA; abundance: NA; j_gene: TRBJ1-5; v_gene: TRBV13; CDR3aa: CASSLGWYGQPQHF; CDR3nt: TGTGCCAGCAGCTTAGGCTGGTACGGTCAGCCCCAGCATTTT
d_gene: TRBD2; abundance: few; j_gene: TRBJ2-3; v_gene: TRBV5-1; CDR3aa: CASSTPNLAGGTDTQYF; CDR3nt: TGCGCCAGCAGCACCCCGAATTTAGCGGGAGGGACAGATACGCAGTATTTT
d_gene: NA; abundance: NA; j_gene: TRBJ1-4; v_gene: TRBV7-9; CDR3aa: CASSSGGEPNEKLFF; CDR3nt: TGTGCCAGCAGCTCCGGGGGGGAACCCAATGAAAAACTGTTTTTT
d_gene: NA; abundance: few; j_gene: TRBJ2-7; v_gene: TRBV18; CDR3aa: CASSRDGGYEQYF; CDR3nt: TGTGCCAGCTCACGGGACGGGGGATACGAGCAGTACTTC
d_gene: NA; abundance: few; j_gene: TRBJ2-5; v_gene: TRBV5-4; CDR3aa: CASSATGPAGETQYF; CDR3nt: TGTGCCAGCAGCGCCACAGGGCCGGCCGGAGAGACCCAGTACTTC
d_gene: NA; abundance: once; j_gene: TRBJ2-2; v_gene: TRBV5-1; CDR3aa: CASSLGTYTGELFF; CDR3nt: TGCGCCAGCAGCTTGGGCACCTACACCGGGGAGCTGTTTTTT
d_gene: NA; abundance: few; j_gene: TRBJ2-7; v_gene: TRBV19; CDR3aa: CASSRTARYEQYF; CDR3nt: TGTGCCAGTAGTCGGACAGCCCGTTACGAGCAGTACTTC
d_gene: NA; abundance: few; j_gene: TRBJ1-5; v_gene: TRBV7-3; CDR3aa: CASSLTANQPQHF; CDR3nt: TGTGCCAGCAGCTTAACGGCGAATCAGCCCCAGCATTTT
d_gene: NA; abundance: NA; j_gene: TRBJ2-6; v_gene: TRBV7-9; CDR3aa: CASSLGGYPGANVLTF; CDR3nt: TGTGCCAGCAGCTTAGGAGGGTATCCTGGGGCCAACGTCCTGACTTTC
d_gene: NA; abundance: few; j_gene: TRBJ2-7; v_gene: TRBV18; CDR3aa: CASSLTGFEQYF; CDR3nt: TGTGCCAGCTCACTCACAGGGTTCGAGCAGTACTTC
d_gene: TRBD1; abundance: few; j_gene: TRBJ2-1; v_gene: TRBV7-7; CDR3aa: CASSVTGTVSYNEQFF; CDR3nt: TGTGCCAGCAGCGTAACCGGGACAGTAAGCTACAATGAGCAGTTCTTC
d_gene: NA; abundance: NA; j_gene: TRBJ2-1; v_gene: TRBV27; CDR3aa: CASSSLVGSGGVFF; CDR3nt: TGTGCCAGCAGTTCCCTCGTGGGTAGCGGAGGGGTGTTCTTC
d_gene: NA; abundance: NA; j_gene: TRBJ1-2; v_gene: TRBV27; CDR3aa: CASSRYGTAGLNYGYTF; CDR3nt: TGTGCCAGCAGTCGCTACGGGACCGCAGGCCTCAACTATGGCTACACCTTC
d_gene: NA; abundance: NA; j_gene: TRBJ2-3; v_gene: TRBV11-3; CDR3aa: CASSFGGTDTDTQYF; CDR3nt: TGTGCCAGCAGCTTCGGCGGGACAGACACAGATACGCAGTATTTT
d_gene: NA; abundance: few; j_gene: TRBJ2-2; v_gene: TRBV7-9; CDR3aa: CASSFRDRDTGELFF; CDR3nt: TGTGCCAGCAGCTTCCGGGACCGAGACACCGGGGAGCTGTTTTTT
d_gene: NA; abundance: few; j_gene: TRBJ1-6; v_gene: TRBV5-1; CDR3aa: CASSSETFHNSPLHF; CDR3nt: TGCGCCAGCAGCTCGGAGACCTTCCATAATTCACCCCTCCACTTT
d_gene: NA; abundance: NA; j_gene: TRBJ1-1; v_gene: TRBV7-9; CDR3aa: CASSVDSNTEAFF; CDR3nt: TGTGCCAGCAGCGTAGACAGTAACACTGAAGCTTTCTTT